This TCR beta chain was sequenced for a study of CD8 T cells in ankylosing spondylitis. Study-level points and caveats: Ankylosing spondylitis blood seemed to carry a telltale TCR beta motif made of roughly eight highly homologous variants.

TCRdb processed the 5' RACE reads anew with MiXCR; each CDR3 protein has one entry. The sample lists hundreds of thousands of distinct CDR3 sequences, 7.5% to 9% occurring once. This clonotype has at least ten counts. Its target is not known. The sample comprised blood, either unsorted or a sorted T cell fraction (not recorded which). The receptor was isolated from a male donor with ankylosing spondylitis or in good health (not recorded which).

The CDR3 protein is CASRPSRDRGNQPQHF. CDR3 in DNA: TGTGCCAGCAGGCCCTCCCGGGACAGGGGCAATCAGCCCCAGCATTTT. The chain has TRBV6-1 and TRBJ1-5; 9 bases align to TRBD1. The junction had 8 bases not matched to a gene; V was cut back by 6 bases and J by 2 bases. The CDR3 length is 16 residues. The germline CDR1 and CDR2 sequences are MNHNS and SASEGT.